This T cell receptor (beta chain) is drawn from a study of blood T cell repertoires in COVID-19. Study information: Sites across the United States, Italy and Spain contributed samples from acute and convalescent COVID-19. PBMCs, B-cell-depleted T cells, or T cells were the source of the cDNA or gDNA that made up the material.

Trimming removed 4 bases from V and 7 bases from J; junction bases left unmatched: 4. Germline CDR1 and CDR2: SQVTM and ANQGSEA. The length of the CDR3 is 13 residues. Original handling: Scientists estimated how many nucleated cells there were by amplifying reference gene primers. Using immunoSEQ multiplex PCR, the repertoire was profiled, and TCRdb retains in-frame clones only, with some absent. For V, J and clone size, that table is used; D and trimming come from the DNA. This sample has some 16,000 clones; about 80% occur once, and the top ten carry roughly 34%. Sequenced material: peripheral blood. The source of this sequence is a man aged 70 or older with active or convalescent COVID-19. The chain couples TRBV29-1 to TRBJ2-2, with 9 bases matching TRBD1. The CDR3 region has the DNA TGCAGCGTTGGGGACAGGGTTGACGGGGAGCTGTTTTTT. Translated: CSVGDRVDGELFF.